The 19 T cell receptor beta chains given below trace back to one sample, sequenced in a study of follicular helper T cells after annual influenza vaccination. Described time point: 2015-2016 season, 7 days after influenza vaccination. Assay used: immunoSEQ multiplex PCR; TCRdb lists only in-frame clones, some missing. The sample holds about 600 clones, about 80% seen once. The specimen was CXCR5+ CD38+ circulating T follicular helper cells from blood, collected 7 days after influenza vaccination. Subset in this sample: circulating Tfh, non-naive CD4+CXCR5+PD-1+ (ICOS+CD38+ or ICOS-CD38-). All receptors derive from an adult who received the influenza vaccine.

The chain carries TRBV15 and TRBJ2-3; the D is unclear. This CDR3 has 13 residues. Germline values: CDR1 LNHNV, CDR2 YYDKDF (reference sequence). Between the trimmed V and J ends, which lost 7 bases and 2 bases, there was a span of 10 bases. CDR3 sequence: CATTLGYTDTQYF. CDR3 nucleotides: TGTGCCACCACTCTAGGATACACAGATACGCAGTATTTT.

This chain links TRBV11-2 with TRBJ2-4, with 12 nucleotides matching TRBD2. The CDR3 contains 16 residues. The V segment lost 0 bases and the J segment 4 bases; nucleotides outside the gene matches: 1. The germline CDR1 and CDR2 sequences are SGHAT and FQNNGV. This CDR3 is CASSLELAGGKNIQYF. CDR3 coding DNA: TGTGCCAGCAGCTTAGAGCTAGCGGGGGGGAAAAACATTCAGTACTTC.

The chain employs TRBV7-8 and TRBJ1-1; the match to TRBD1 covers 8 bases. The germline V gene encodes CDR1 SGHVS and CDR2 FQNEAQ. The CDR3 spans 15 residues. The J segment lost 4 bases and the V segment lost 1 base, leaving 5 bases of the junction unmatched. The CDR3 here is CASSLGYRGVTEAFF. The DNA for the CDR3 is TGTGCCAGCAGCTTAGGATACAGGGGGGTCACTGAAGCTTTCTTT.

This CDR3 is CASSISPSGSKETQYF. CDR3 DNA: TGTGCCAGTAGTATTTCCCCTAGCGGGAGCAAAGAGACCCAGTACTTC. The gene calls are TRBV19 and TRBJ2-5; 10 positions match TRBD2. Germline loops: CDR1 LNHDA, CDR2 SQIVND (reference sequence). With 3 bases clipped from V and 3 bases from J, the junction kept 7 bases outside the gene matches. CDR3 length: 16 amino acids.

The chain carries TRBV27 and TRBJ2-5, with a tentative D call TRBD1 (6 bases). CDR3 length equals 14 residues. Germline loops: CDR1 MNHEY, CDR2 SMNVEV (reference sequence). Between the trimmed V and J ends, which lost 5 bases and 5 bases, there was a span of 15 bases. The CDR3 loop reads CASSTRVGGETQYF. CDR3 sequence (DNA): TGTGCCAGCAGTACCCGTGTAGGGGGTGAGACCCAGTACTTC.

The chain has TRBV28 and TRBJ1-4; 11 bases line up with TRBD1. The V and J ends lost 7 bases and 11 bases, in that order; junction bases with no gene match: 9. This CDR3 has 14 residues. Germline V gene data show CDR1 as MDHEN and CDR2 as SYDVKM. The CDR3 DNA reads TGTGCCAGCACCCCAGGGACAGGGGGAAGGAAACTGTTTTTT. Translating gives CASTPGTGGRKLFF.

CDR3 bases: TGCGCCAGCGCCCCGGGGGAGACAGGCTCCTACGAGCAGTACTTC. Translated, it gives CASAPGETGSYEQYF. J is TRBJ2-7 and V is TRBV5-1; possibly TRBD1 or TRBD2 for D (6 bases each). CDR1 is SGHRS and CDR2 is YFSETQ in the germline V gene. V lost 7 bases and J 0 bases, leaving 17 bases between the germline ends. The CDR3 sequence is 15 residues long.

The rearrangement joins TRBV4-2 to TRBJ1-1, with TRBD1 as a possible D gene (5 bases). Germline V gene sequence: CDR1 LGHNA, CDR2 YNFKEQ. V lost 6 bases and J 8 bases, leaving 16 bases between the germline ends. The CDR3 is 13 residues long. The CDR3 nucleotides read TGTGCCAGCAGGACACGGGGAGGGACCGAAGCTTTCTTT. Its translation is CASRTRGGTEAFF.

This clone occurred once. V is TRBV29-1 and J is TRBJ2-1, with D unresolved. Germline lookup yields CDR1 SQVTM and CDR2 ANQGSEA. The germline V and J ends were trimmed by 0 bases and 4 bases, with 7 bases remaining between them. CDR3 length equals 13 residues. For the CDR3, the DNA is TGCAGCGTTGAAGATTGGAAATACAATGAGCAGTTCTTC. It specifies CSVEDWKYNEQFF.

J is TRBJ2-7 and V is TRBV10-3; D unresolved. Germline V CDR1 and CDR2: ENHRY, SYGVKD. The CDR3 covers 14 residues. The germline V and J ends were trimmed by 4 bases and 1 base, with 11 bases remaining between them. The CDR3 region is CAISGGPPSYEQYF. Written as DNA, the CDR3 is TGTGCCATCAGTGGAGGACCGCCTTCCTACGAGCAGTACTTC.

The chain joins TRBV5-1 to TRBJ2-1, with TRBD2 matching 7 bases. The germline V gene encodes CDR1 SGHRS and CDR2 YFSETQ. The V gene end was trimmed by 0 bases and the J gene end by 2 bases; junction bases not matched to a gene: 2. The CDR3 covers 15 residues. CDR3 DNA sequence: TGCGCCAGCAGCTTGGGGGCGGGAGCCTACAATGAGCAGTTCTTC. Translated: CASSLGAGAYNEQFF.

The chain links TRBV11-2 to TRBJ2-2; D may be TRBD1 (5 bases). Germline CDR1 is SGHAT and CDR2 is FQNNGV. The V end lost 5 bases, the J end lost 4 bases, and 17 bases lay between the germline ends. This CDR3 has 16 amino acids. DNA for the CDR3: TGTGCCAGCAGCCCCCAGCCAACAGGACCCACCGGGGAGCTGTTTTTT. This encodes CASSPQPTGPTGELFF. Based on the CDR3 plus reference TRBV11-2 and TRBJ2-2, the full variable domain is EAGVAQSPRYKIIEKRQSVAFWCNPISGHATLYWYQQILGQGPKLLIQFQNNGVVDDSQLPKDRFSAERLKGVDSTLKIQPAKLEDSAVYLCASSPQPTGPTGELFFGEGSRLTVL.

The chain joins TRBV6-1 to TRBJ1-2; 8 bases line up with TRBD1. There are 13 residues in the CDR3. V trimming: 1 base; J trimming: 6 bases; junction bases outside the gene matches: 1. CDR1 is MNHNS, CDR2 SASEGT, per germline. The CDR3 coding sequence is TGTGCCAGCAGTGAAGACAGGGGGGATGGCTACACCTTC. It codes for CASSEDRGDGYTF.

The sample holds a few counts of this clone. The chain carries TRBV27 and TRBJ1-2; D is perhaps TRBD1 (5 bases). This CDR3 has 14 residues. Germline-derived CDR1 and CDR2 are MNHEY and SMNVEV (reference sequence). Deletions cut 6 bases from V and 6 bases from J, with 17 bases between. CDR3 sequence: CASSPTQGFHGYTF. In DNA form, the CDR3 reads TGTGCCAGCAGCCCAACCCAGGGTTTCCATGGCTACACCTTC.

This chain uses TRBV7-2 with TRBJ2-7, with D maybe TRBD2 (5 bases). The germline gives CDR1 SGHTA, CDR2 FQGNSA. CDR3 length equals 13 residues. V shed 6 bases and J shed 3 bases, with 12 bases lying between them. CDR3 nucleotide sequence: TGTGCCAGCAGTCGAGACGGGAACTACGAGCAGTACTTC. This encodes CASSRDGNYEQYF.

This rearrangement joins TRBV28 to TRBJ1-5; a possible D gene is TRBD1 (5 bases). V was shortened by 3 bases and J by 4 bases, with 10 bases between the two germline ends. CDR1 and CDR2 from the germline V gene are MDHEN and SYDVKM. This CDR3 spans 14 amino acids. The CDR3 nucleotides are TGTGCCAGCAGTTTCGTTGGGGGGAATCAGCCCCAGCATTTT. Translated, it gives CASSFVGGNQPQHF. Full variable domain (rest looked up from reference TRBV28 and TRBJ1-5): DVKVTQSSRYLVKRTGEKVFLECVQDMDHENMFWYRQDPGLGLRLIYFSYDVKMKEKGDIPEGYSVSREKKERFSLILESASTNQTSMYLCASSFVGGNQPQHFGDGTRLSIL.

The chain carries TRBV7-8 and TRBJ2-7, with a possible D match to TRBD2 (5 bases). Per germline, CDR1 SGHVS and CDR2 FQNEAQ. Deletions cut 6 bases from V and 5 bases from J, with 14 bases between. The length of the CDR3 is 13 residues. This CDR3 reads CASRVIGLHEQYF. CDR3 DNA: TGTGCCAGCAGGGTTATAGGACTTCACGAGCAGTACTTC. The full variable domain, its missing parts supplied by reference TRBV7-8 and TRBJ2-7, is GAGVSQSPRYKVAKRGQDVALRCDPISGHVSLFWYQQALGQGPEFLTYFQNEAQLDKSGLPSDRFFAERPEGSVSTLKIQRTQQEDSAVYLCASRVIGLHEQYFGPGTRLTVT.

This chain uses TRBV5-1 with TRBJ2-2; D is possibly TRBD1 (6 bases). The length of the CDR3 is 15 residues. Germline V gene sequence: CDR1 SGHRS, CDR2 YFSETQ. The V and J ends lost 1 base and 0 bases respectively, with 7 bases between them. DNA for the CDR3: TGCGCCAGCAGCTTGTGGGGGCCGAACACCGGGGAGCTGTTTTTT. This gives the protein CASSLWGPNTGELFF.

The chain uses TRBV30 and TRBJ2-7, with D perhaps given as TRBD1 or TRBD2 (5 bases each). V was trimmed by 4 bases and J by 6 bases, leaving 19 bases between them. The CDR3 contains 14 residues. Germline CDR1 reads GTSNPN; CDR2 reads SVGIG (reference sequence). The DNA of the CDR3 is TGTGCCTGGAATCCCGACAGCGGTCGTGGCGAGCAGTACTTC. The encoded protein is CAWNPDSGRGEQYF.